One and the same sample provided the 16 T cell receptor beta chains below, sequenced in a study of T cell responses to AZD1222 COVID-19 vaccine. Sequenced by immunoSEQ multiplex PCR; TCRdb stores in-frame clones only, minus some. The profile shows under 200,000 clones, about 90% of them singletons. This material consisted of peripheral blood, taken on day 0 of MenACWY control vaccination. Every receptor here comes from an adult in good health.

The CDR3 nucleotides are TGTGCCAGCAGCTTACCAGGGGCGACTGGCTACACCTTC. Amino acids: CASSLPGATGYTF. This sequence joins TRBV5-6 and TRBJ1-2, with D perhaps matching TRBD1 (6 bases). This CDR3 comprises 13 residues. The ends were cut back, 2 bases at V and 7 bases at J, with 12 bases in the middle. Germline V gene data show CDR1 as SGHDT and CDR2 as YYEEEE.

Only a few counts were recorded for this clone. The chain couples TRBV5-4 to TRBJ2-4; TRBD1 matches at 9 bases. CDR3 length: 15 residues. Germline V gene data show CDR1 as SGHNT and CDR2 as YYREEE (reference sequence). J was trimmed by 6 bases and V by 4 bases; bases with no gene match: 8. The CDR3, as DNA: TGTGCCAGCAGCCCTACGACAGGGGGGGGAAACATTCAGTACTTC. Protein: CASSPTTGGGNIQYF. Complete variable domain (other parts from reference TRBV5-4 and TRBJ2-4): ETGVTQSPTHLIKTRGQQVTLRCSSQSGHNTVSWYQQALGQGPQFIFQYYREEENGRGNFPPRFSGLQFPNYSSELNVNALELDDSALYLCASSPTTGGGNIQYFGAGTRLSVL.

This clone was counted between two and nine times. CDR3 loop: CSVDTFPGRETQYF. DNA for the CDR3: TGCAGCGTGGACACTTTCCCGGGTAGGGAGACCCAGTACTTC. This rearrangement joins TRBV29-1 to TRBJ2-5; maybe TRBD1 (5 bases). This CDR3 has 14 amino acids. Germline assignment: CDR1 SQVTM and CDR2 ANQGSEA. Trimming left V 6 bases short and J 5 bases short, with 19 bases between.

The table lists this clone with a count of one. The V call is TRBV9, the J call TRBJ2-7; D perhaps matches TRBD2 (6 bases). Trimming removed 3 bases from V and 6 bases from J, with 16 bases in between. Germline V gene data show CDR1 as SGDLS and CDR2 as YYNGEE. The CDR3 sequence is 14 residues long. In nucleotides, the CDR3 is TGTGCCAGCAGCGAGTTAGTATCCGGGGGCGAGCAGTACTTC. This encodes CASSELVSGGEQYF. Supplemented by reference TRBV9 and TRBJ2-7, the full variable domain reads DSGVTQTPKHLITATGQRVTLRCSPRSGDLSVYWYQQSLDQGLQFLIQYYNGEERAKGNILERFSAQQFPDLHSELNLSSLELGDSALYFCASSELVSGGEQYFGPGTRLTVT.

The rearrangement joins TRBV19 to TRBJ1-1; D gene unclear. Germline CDR1 reads LNHDA; CDR2 reads SQIVND (reference sequence). The CDR3 runs to 15 residues. V lost 7 bases and J 0 bases, leaving 15 bases between the germline ends. In nucleotides, the CDR3 is TGTGCCAGTACCAATAGCCACAAATTGAACACTGAAGCTTTCTTT. Residues: CASTNSHKLNTEAFF.

The CDR3 loop is CASSLLAGGPRTGELFF. Here the CDR3 DNA reads TGTGCCAGCAGCTTACTAGCGGGAGGGCCTAGAACCGGGGAGCTGTTTTTT. The genes are TRBV11-3 and TRBJ2-2; 12 nucleotides match TRBD2. This CDR3 contains 17 residues. Losses at the gene ends were 2 bases for V and 5 bases for J; bases not matched to a gene: 6. Germline-derived CDR1 and CDR2 are SGHNT and YENEEA.

The chain links TRBV2 to TRBJ1-1; D is undetermined. This CDR3 has 11 residues. Looked up from germline, CDR1 is SNHLY and CDR2 is FYNNEI. Deletions cut 3 bases from V and 1 base from J, with 0 bases between. CDR3 DNA sequence: TGTGCCAGCAGTGAGAACACTGAAGCTTTCTTT. It yields the protein CASSENTEAFF.

This chain joins TRBV19 and TRBJ1-2; TRBD1 might be the D (5 bases). The CDR3 extends over 16 amino acids. Per germline, CDR1 LNHDA and CDR2 SQIVND (reference sequence). The ends were cut back, 8 bases at V and 1 base at J, with 20 bases in the middle. The CDR3 is CASRARRGRSNYGYTF. The CDR3 DNA follows: TGTGCCAGTCGGGCTCGGAGGGGTCGGAGTAACTATGGCTACACCTTC.

The count of this clone is one. J is TRBJ1-1 and V is TRBV19; D remains unclear. CDR1 is LNHDA and CDR2 is SQIVND in the germline V gene (reference sequence). V was cut by 4 bases and J by 6 bases, with 12 bases left in between. The CDR3 is made up of 13 amino acids. In DNA form, the CDR3 reads TGTGCCAGTAGTAGAGAGGATTTGGCTGAAGCTTTCTTT. Translated: CASSREDLAEAFF.

A few counts support this clone. This rearrangement joins TRBV3-1 (or the pseudogene TRBV3-2) to TRBJ2-2, with 7 bases aligning to TRBD2. The germline gives CDR1 LGHDT, CDR2 YNNKEL (reference sequence). The CDR3 is 17 residues long. V lost 5 bases, J lost 3 bases, and 12 bases stayed unmatched. CDR3 DNA: TGTGCCAGCAGCAAGCTAAGCGGGACGGCGGACACCGGGGAGCTGTTTTTT. Its translation is CASSKLSGTADTGELFF.

The chain recombines TRBV7-3 with TRBJ2-7; the D gene is possibly TRBD2 (6 bases). Trimming removed 2 bases from V and 3 bases from J, with 8 bases in between. This CDR3 region has 13 residues. Per the germline V gene, CDR1 is SGHTA and CDR2 is FQGTGA. The CDR3 sequence is CASSLAGNYEQYF. The CDR3 DNA follows: TGTGCCAGCAGCTTAGCGGGAAACTACGAGCAGTACTTC.

J is TRBJ1-1 and V is TRBV7-9; D gene uncertain. Germline V gives CDR1 SEHNR, CDR2 FQNEAQ (reference sequence). The CDR3 loop spans 16 amino acids. Trimming took 6 bases from V and 3 from J, leaving 20 bases between them. CDR3 in amino acids: CASSWTTIGQDTEAFF. CDR3 sequence (DNA): TGTGCCAGCAGTTGGACTACTATCGGCCAGGACACTGAAGCTTTCTTT.

This sequence joins TRBV9 and TRBJ2-1; 16 bases are shared with TRBD2. Trimming at V came to 3 bases and at J to 15 bases, leaving 3 bases not matched to a gene. Germline values: CDR1 SGDLS, CDR2 YYNGEE. This CDR3 is built from 13 residues. The CDR3 DNA is TGTGCCAGCAGCGCCGGGACTAGCGGGAGGGTGTTCTTC. It yields the protein CASSAGTSGRVFF.

The CDR3 coding sequence is TGTGCCAGCAGCCCGAGAGCCAGGGCCGTCTCTGGAAACACCATATATTTT. It specifies CASSPRARAVSGNTIYF. The chain uses TRBV14 and TRBJ1-3; D perhaps matches TRBD1 (5 bases). The CDR3 totals 17 residues. Looked up from germline, CDR1 is SGHDN and CDR2 is FVKESK. V was pared by 4 bases and J by 0 bases, with 16 bases between.

This clone turned up a few times. V usage is TRBV15 and J usage is TRBJ1-1; D gene uncertain. CDR1 is LNHNV, CDR2 YYDKDF, per germline (reference sequence). Trimming removed 0 bases from V and 7 bases from J, with 12 bases in between. There are 14 residues in the CDR3. Written as DNA, the CDR3 is TGTGCCACCAGCAGAGAGGTTGTGGGTTTTGAAGCTTTCTTT. Its protein product is CATSREVVGFEAFF.

This clone was detected only once. The chain couples TRBV11-3 to TRBJ2-5; 7 nucleotides agree with TRBD1. Germline CDR1 and CDR2: SGHNT and YENEEA. J lost 1 base, V lost 5 bases, and 10 bases had no gene match. The CDR3 has 16 amino acids. The CDR3 DNA is TGTGCCAGCAGCCCAAACGACAGGGCTCCCCAAGAGACCCAGTACTTC. It specifies CASSPNDRAPQETQYF.